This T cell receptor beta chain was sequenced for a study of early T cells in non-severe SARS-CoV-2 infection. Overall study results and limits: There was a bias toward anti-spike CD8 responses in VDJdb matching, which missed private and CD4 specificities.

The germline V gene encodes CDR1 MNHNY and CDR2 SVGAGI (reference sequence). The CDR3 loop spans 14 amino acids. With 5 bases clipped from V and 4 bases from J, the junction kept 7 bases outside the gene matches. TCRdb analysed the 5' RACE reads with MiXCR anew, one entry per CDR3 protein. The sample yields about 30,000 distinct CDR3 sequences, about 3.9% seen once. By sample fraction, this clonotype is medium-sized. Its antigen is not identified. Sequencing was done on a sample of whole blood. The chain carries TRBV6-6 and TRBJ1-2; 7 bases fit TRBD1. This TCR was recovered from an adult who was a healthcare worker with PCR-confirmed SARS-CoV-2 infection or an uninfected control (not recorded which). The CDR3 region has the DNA TGTGCCAGCAGTCCGACAGGGTACGCCTATGGCTACACCTTC. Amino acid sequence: CASSPTGYAYGYTF.